This TCR beta chain was identified during a study of T cells in Graves' hyperthyroidism and ophthalmopathy (dated by TCRdb to the late 2010s). General notes on the study: To identify distinguishing TCR V-J signatures, a discovery cohort of around 98 patients was used, comprising 43 with Graves' ophthalmopathy and 57 with stable Graves' hyperthyroidism. Whether ophthalmopathy could be predicted prospectively was tested in an independent validation cohort made up of fewer than 20 hyperthyroidism patients plus 17 patients who later progressed to ophthalmopathy. The 100 or so discovery patients were randomly divided into training and test sets at a 7:3 ratio. In addition, the study compared T-cell repertoires in thyroid tissue and in blood from five to seven Graves' hyperthyroidism patients. After blood sampling, hyperthyroidism patients were treated with methimazole at a starting dose of 30 mg daily, and ophthalmopathy patients were treated with high-dose intravenous methylprednisolone. The paper describes TCR Vbeta CDR3 sequencing of around 140 peripheral blood samples, made up of 43 ophthalmopathy patients, some 76 hyperthyroidism patients and some 17 progressor patients. What the research found in general, with its limitations: In validation, the model predicted progression to ophthalmopathy with 55% to 71% sensitivity and less than 80% specificity, a median of 6.5 months before onset. A model built on a 13 V-J signature distinguished ophthalmopathy from stable hyperthyroidism, reaching roughly 88% sensitivity and about 81% specificity in cross-validation and 80%/75% in testing. Most expanded thyroid clonotypes (frequency above 0.001) were also found in blood, which suggests that blood repertoires may mirror thyroid immune responses. Sample size was not statistically predetermined, and investigators were not blinded to group allocation.

Stable Graves' hyperthyroidism was defined as no progression to ophthalmopathy during 18 months of follow-up. Hyperthyroidism patients were newly diagnosed, with disease duration under 2 months, and aged 18 to 65 years. Exclusion was applied to patients with uncontrolled infections, other autoimmune diseases, pregnancy or lactation. Diagnoses were based on clinical symptoms, serum thyroxine and TRAb, thyroid ultrasound and orbital computed tomography. Total RNA was extracted using Trizol reagent, and RNA quality was assessed on an Agilent 2100 Bioanalyzer. TCR beta CDR3 regions were amplified from RNA transcripts. The TCR CDR3 was subjected to a first round of RT-PCR using the HTBI primer set and the Qiagen OneStep RT-PCR kit. Libraries were constructed in a second round of multiplex PCR, after which size selection and purification were performed. Paired-end sequencing of the libraries was performed with 100 bp reads on an Illumina HiSeq2000. Processing in the source paper ran as follows. Raw data were processed with SOAPnuke, discarding reads with adapters, uncalled bases, mean Phred below 15, or no exact constant-primer or identifier match. High-quality paired reads were merged with COPE v1.2.5, and unique nucleotide sequences were defined as clonotypes. MiTCR v1.1 was used to align the clonotypes against IMGT TRBV, TRBD and TRBJ reference segments. The analysis was restricted to V-J combinations with a frequency above 0.0001, which together covered about 99% of the repertoires. A TCS score was defined as the ratio between F50 (clonal expansion) and ExV (chaos), using BLOSUM62-based TCRdist between CDR3 peptides within each V-J. Welch's t-statistics and random forest reduced 450 to 600 V-J features to 10 to 15, which were used in a naive Bayes classifier (R e1071). In-frame beta chains were kept once TCRdb had trimmed the public reads at Q25 with fastp and called clones with MiXCR. Rows are unified per CDR3 protein, each entry keeping the most common DNA and genes. The V and J calls and clone size are TCRdb's, not the authors'. Counted in this sample were 600,000 or so distinct CDR3 sequences; 46% of them appeared once. 8.2% of the sample belongs to the ten largest clones.

This clonotype was counted between two and nine times. There is no known antigen for this receptor. No clone much larger than this one lies a single base away; base qualities are absent. The cysteine opens and the phenylalanine closes a CDR3 of 15 amino acids. Just CDR3 DNA is preserved here, 45 bases in frame from base 1. Looking up the germline V gene yields CDR1 MGHDK and CDR2 SYGVNS. The germline ends are 15 bases apart after V is trimmed by 6 bases and J by 4 bases. This receptor chain uses TRBV25-1 and TRBJ2-2, with an unclear D gene assignment. Sequenced: peripheral blood or thyroid tissue (not recorded which). This TCR was recovered from a young woman with Graves' hyperthyroidism. Donor details come from another sample of the same person, matched by shared clones. The sequenced DNA: TGTGCCAGCAGCCCCGGACGCTCGGGCACCGGGGAGCTGTTTTTT. It is translated as CASSPGRSGTGELFF. The full variable domain, completed from the reference TRBV25-1 and TRBJ2-2 proteins outside the CDR3, reads EADIYQTPRYLVIGTGKKITLECSQTMGHDKMYWYQQDPGMELHLIHYSYGVNSTEKGDLSSESTVSRIRTEHFPLTLESARPSHTSQYLCASSPGRSGTGELFFGEGSRLTVL.